The entry that follows covers one T cell receptor (beta chain) sequence. V lost 3 bases, J lost 3 bases, and 12 bases lay in between. CDR1 DFQATT and CDR2 SNEGSKA come from the germline V gene (reference sequence). The CDR3 is made up of 14 amino acids. Cases classed as stable hyperthyroidism had no ophthalmopathy within 18 months of follow-up. The sample originates from a study of Graves' ophthalmopathy and Graves' hyperthyroidism. RNA transcripts yielded amplified TCR beta CDR3 regions. The library came from an HTBI-primed first-round RT-PCR and a second-round multiplex PCR. TCRdb re-called the multiplex PCR reads with MiXCR, one entry per CDR3 protein. The data show roughly 350,000 distinct CDR3 sequences, roughly a sixth seen once.

The sample comprised peripheral blood. This receptor was taken from an adult woman with stable Graves' hyperthyroidism. The chain carries TRBV20-1 and TRBJ1-5; perhaps TRBD1 as D (6 bases). The CDR3: CSASRGLPNQPQHF. The CDR3 DNA reads TGCAGTGCTAGCAGGGGTCTGCCCAATCAGCCCCAGCATTTT.